The clone carrying this TCR beta chain was seen only a few times. Its antigen is not identified. Incorporated into the TCR beta cDNA libraries were unique molecular identifiers, which served to reduce PCR and sequencing biases. From the PCR reads, TCRdb called clonotypes with MiXCR, one entry per CDR3 protein. The data contain around 770,000 distinct CDR3 sequences, just over 45% of them singletons. CDR3 length: 13 residues. J gave up 5 bases and V 7 bases, and 5 bases lay outside the gene matches. Germline values: CDR1 ENHRY, CDR2 SYGVKD. This sample is part of a study of post-analysis software for immune sequencing data. Across the whole study: Disease courses included relapsing-remitting, secondary progressive and progressive-relapsing multiple sclerosis. Findings and caveats of the study: Controls had significantly higher normalized Chao1 diversity than multiple sclerosis patients. Controls showed lower frequencies than patients for five TRBV segments, and TRBV5-6, TRBV5-1 and TRBV20-1 were among these.

The specimen was blood. This TCR came from a girl between 10 and 17 years old with multiple sclerosis. J is TRBJ2-1 and V is TRBV10-3; 7 bases line up with TRBD2. CDR3 DNA: TGTGCCATCACCGCGGGGGACCACAATGAGCAGTTCTTC. As protein: CAITAGDHNEQFF.